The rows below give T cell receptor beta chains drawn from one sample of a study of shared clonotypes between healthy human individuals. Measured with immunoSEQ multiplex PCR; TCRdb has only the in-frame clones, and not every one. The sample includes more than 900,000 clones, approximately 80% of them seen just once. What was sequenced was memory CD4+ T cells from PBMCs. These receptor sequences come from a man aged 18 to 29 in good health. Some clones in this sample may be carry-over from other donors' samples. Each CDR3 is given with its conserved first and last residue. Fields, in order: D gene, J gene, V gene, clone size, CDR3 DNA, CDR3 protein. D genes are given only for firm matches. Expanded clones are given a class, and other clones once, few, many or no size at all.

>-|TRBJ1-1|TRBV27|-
TGTGCCAGCAGAGACTCGGGCATGAACACTGAAGCTTTCTTT
CASRDSGMNTEAFF
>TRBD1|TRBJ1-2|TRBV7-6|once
TGTGCCAGCAGCGCCGGGGGTCCCAGGGGGCCATCCGCTAACTATGGCTACACCTTC
CASSAGGPRGPSANYGYTF
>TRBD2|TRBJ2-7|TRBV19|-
TGTGCCAGTAGAGGGACTAGCGGGATATCCTACGAGCAGTACTTC
CASRGTSGISYEQYF
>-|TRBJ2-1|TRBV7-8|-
TGTGCCAGCAGCTTAGGGGCGGGACGATACAATGAGCAGTTCTTC
CASSLGAGRYNEQFF
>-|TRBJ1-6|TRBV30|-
TGTGCCTGGACTCTGGAAAGGTATTCACCCCTCCACTTT
CAWTLERYSPLHF
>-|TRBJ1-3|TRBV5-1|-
TGCGCCAGCAGCTCCGATACGGGGGCTGGAAACACCATATATTTT
CASSSDTGAGNTIYF
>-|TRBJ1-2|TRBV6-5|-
TGTGCCACTAGGGCGGGGGGTTTTGGCTATGGCTACACCTTC
CATRAGGFGYGYTF
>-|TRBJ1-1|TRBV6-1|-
TGTGCCAGCAGTGCGGGGGCGATGAACACTGAAGCTTTCTTT
CASSAGAMNTEAFF
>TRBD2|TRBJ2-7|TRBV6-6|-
TGTGCCAGCAGTTACTCGAGCGGGAGGTACGAGCAGTACTTC
CASSYSSGRYEQYF
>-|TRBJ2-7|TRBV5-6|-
TGTGCCAGCGGCTTGGTGGAGGGCGAGCAGTACTTC
CASGLVEGEQYF
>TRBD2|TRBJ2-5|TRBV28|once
TGTGCCAGCAGTGGGACTAGCGGGAGGACCCCGTTAAGGTCCCAGTACTTC
CASSGTSGRTPLRSQYF
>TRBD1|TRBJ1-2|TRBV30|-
TGTGCCTGGGACAGGGGAGGAAACTATGGCTACACCTTC
CAWDRGGNYGYTF
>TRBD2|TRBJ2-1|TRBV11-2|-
TGTGCCAGCAGACCTACTAGCGGGAGAAACAATGAGCAGTTCTTC
CASRPTSGRNNEQFF
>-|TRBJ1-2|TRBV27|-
TGTGCCAGCAGGGGAGGGGTAAATGGCTACACCTTC
CASRGGVNGYTF
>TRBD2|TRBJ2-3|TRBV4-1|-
TGCGCCAGCAGCCAACTAGCGGGAGCCCCCTATACGCAGTATTTT
CASSQLAGAPYTQYF
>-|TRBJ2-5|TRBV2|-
TGTGCCAGCAGTGGGCAGGGGAGAGAGACCCAGTACTTC
CASSGQGRETQYF
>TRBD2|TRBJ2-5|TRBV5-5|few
TGTGCCAGCAGCTTGGAGGCGGGAGCCCCGTCGAGGGAGACCCAGTACTTC
CASSLEAGAPSRETQYF
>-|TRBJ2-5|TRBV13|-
TGTGCCAGCAGCTTCATAGGGAGGGAGACCCAGTACTTC
CASSFIGRETQYF
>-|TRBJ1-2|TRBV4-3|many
TGCGCCAGCAGCCAAATATCGAACAGAAACTATGGCTACACCTTC
CASSQISNRNYGYTF
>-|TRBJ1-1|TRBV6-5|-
TGTGCCAGCAGTTACTCGTGGCAAATGAACACTGAAGCTTTCTTT
CASSYSWQMNTEAFF
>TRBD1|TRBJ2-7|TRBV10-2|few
TGCGCCAGCAAGGGGGCAGGCTTCTACGAGCAGTACTTC
CASKGAGFYEQYF
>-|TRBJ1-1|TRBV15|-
TGTGCCACCAGCAGAGTTGCCCACACTGAAGCTTTCTTT
CATSRVAHTEAFF
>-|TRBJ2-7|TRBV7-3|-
TGTGCCAGCAGCCCCGGAGGGGGAAGGTCCTACGAGCAGTACTTC
CASSPGGGRSYEQYF
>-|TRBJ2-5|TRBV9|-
TGTGCCAGCAGCCAGCGGCTGGAAGAGACCCAGTACTTC
CASSQRLEETQYF
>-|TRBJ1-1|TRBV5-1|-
TGCGCCAGCAGCTCCCTGGGTAGAGGGATGAACACTGAAGCTTTCTTT
CASSSLGRGMNTEAFF
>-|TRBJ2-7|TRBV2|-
TGTGCCAGCAGGGACCGGGACGGATCCTACGAGCAGTACTTC
CASRDRDGSYEQYF
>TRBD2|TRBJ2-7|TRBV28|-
TGTGCCAGCAGTTTGGTACTAGCGGGAGGCTCCTACGAGCAGTACTTC
CASSLVLAGGSYEQYF
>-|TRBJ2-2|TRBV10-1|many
TGCGCCAGCAGTGAGTCCGGGACGGGATTGAACACCGGGGAGCTGTTTTTT
CASSESGTGLNTGELFF
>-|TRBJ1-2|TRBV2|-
TGTGCCACCACGGCGACGGTCAACTATGGCTACACCTTC
CATTATVNYGYTF
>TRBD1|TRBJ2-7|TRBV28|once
TGTGCCAGCGGCCGGACAGGGACGGGCTACGAGCAGTACTTC
CASGRTGTGYEQYF
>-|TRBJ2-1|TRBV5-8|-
TGTGCCAGCAGCTTGAGGGGGGGCACCTACAATGAGCAGTTCTTC
CASSLRGGTYNEQFF
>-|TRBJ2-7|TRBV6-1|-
TGTGCCTGCCAAGGGACATTCACTCGCTACGAGCAGTACTTC
CACQGTFTRYEQYF
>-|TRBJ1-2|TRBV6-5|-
TGTGCCAGCAGTTACTCGCAGCGTCTAGGCTACACCTTC
CASSYSQRLGYTF
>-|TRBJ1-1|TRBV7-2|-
TGTGCCAGCAGACCGTTAGGCGCACTTATGAACACTGAAGCTTTCTTT
CASRPLGALMNTEAFF
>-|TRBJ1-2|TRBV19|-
TGTGCCAGTACTCTCGGACAGCAGTCGGGTGGCTACACCTTC
CASTLGQQSGGYTF
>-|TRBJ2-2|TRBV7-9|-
TGTGCCAGCAGCTTAGATGGGAGGAACACCGGGGAGCTGTTTTTT
CASSLDGRNTGELFF
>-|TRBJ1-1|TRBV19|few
TGTGCCAGTAGTATTCGGCCGGCAAAGAACACTGAAGCTTTCTTT
CASSIRPAKNTEAFF
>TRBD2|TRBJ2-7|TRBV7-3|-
TGTGCCAGCAGCCCCCCGGGAGGGGGCGAGCAGTACTTC
CASSPPGGGEQYF
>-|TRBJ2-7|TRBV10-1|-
TGCGCCAGAAGGTCAAGGGCCAGGGGTGTCGAGCAGTACTTC
CARRSRARGVEQYF
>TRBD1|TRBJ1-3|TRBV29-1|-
TGCAGCGCTGCATCTAGGACAGGGTACAACTCTGGAAACACCATATATTTT
CSAASRTGYNSGNTIYF
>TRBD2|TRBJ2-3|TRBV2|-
TGTGCCAGCAGTGAAAGGTCGCGGGAGCCCCGCACAGATACGCAGTATTTT
CASSERSREPRTDTQYF
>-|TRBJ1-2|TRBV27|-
TGTGCCAGCAGTTTAAAGCAGGGAAGCGGCTACACCTTC
CASSLKQGSGYTF
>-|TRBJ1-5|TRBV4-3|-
TGCGCCAGCAGCCAAGACGCAGGAGACAATCAGCCCCAGCATTTT
CASSQDAGDNQPQHF
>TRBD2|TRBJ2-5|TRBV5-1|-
TGCGCCAGCAGCTTGGAGGGAGGGCATGTTAGGGAGACCCAGTACTTC
CASSLEGGHVRETQYF
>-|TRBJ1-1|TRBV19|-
TGTGCCAGCGCCCCGCTGGGGCGAGACACTGAAGCTTTCTTT
CASAPLGRDTEAFF
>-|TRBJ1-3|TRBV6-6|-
TGTGCCAGCAGTTACTCGGCTGGGAGGAACACCATATATTTT
CASSYSAGRNTIYF
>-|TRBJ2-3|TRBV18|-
TGTGCCAGCTCACCATTTCCAGGGGCAGATACGCAGTATTTT
CASSPFPGADTQYF
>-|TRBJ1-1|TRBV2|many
TGTGCCAGCAGTGGGGTTCCGCGCCAGGACGCTTTCTTT
CASSGVPRQDAFF
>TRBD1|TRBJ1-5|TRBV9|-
TGTGCCAGCAGCGTAGGACAGGGCTTAGGGCAGCCCCAGCATTTT
CASSVGQGLGQPQHF
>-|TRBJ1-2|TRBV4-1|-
TGCGCCAGCAGCCAAGATCGGCCGGCGTACTATGGCTACACCTTC
CASSQDRPAYYGYTF
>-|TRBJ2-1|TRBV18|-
TGTGCCAGCTCACCACCGTCCTACAATGAGCAGTTCTTC
CASSPPSYNEQFF
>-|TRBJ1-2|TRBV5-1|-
TGCGCCAGCAGCTCCTTAACAGGGACCTATGGCTACACCTTC
CASSSLTGTYGYTF
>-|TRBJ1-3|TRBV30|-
TGTGCCTGGGGCGGGCACGGCACGTTGTACTCTGGAAACACCATATATTTT
CAWGGHGTLYSGNTIYF
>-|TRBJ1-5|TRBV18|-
TGTGCCAGCTCAGCCAGCCCGCGAGGTCAGCCCCAGCATTTT
CASSASPRGQPQHF
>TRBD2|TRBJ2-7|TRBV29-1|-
TGCAGCGTTGGGAGCGGGAGTCCCTACGAGCAGTACTTC
CSVGSGSPYEQYF
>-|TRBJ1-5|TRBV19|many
TGTGCCAGTAGTGACACTCGAGATCAGCCCCAGCATTTT
CASSDTRDQPQHF